Each of the 3 T cell receptor beta chains below was sequenced from the same sample in a study of cytomegalovirus exposure and HLA in healthy donors. PCR used 60 Vbeta primers and 13 Jbeta primers. Assay: immunoSEQ multiplex PCR; the TCRdb copy retains only in-frame clones and omits some. The profile shows around 210,000 clones, approximately 84% of them singletons. Source material: PBMCs. The source is a girl aged 2 to 9 in good health and CMV-seronegative.

The CDR3, as DNA: TGTGCCAGCAGCCGAGGACAGGGGGGGGATTCACCCCTCCACTTT. Its protein is CASSRGQGGDSPLHF. V is TRBV9 and J is TRBJ1-6; 10 nucleotides line up with TRBD1. Germline assignment: CDR1 SGDLS and CDR2 YYNGEE. This CDR3 spans 15 amino acids. After removal of 4 bases from V and 8 bases from J, the junction contained 6 bases not matched to a gene.

This chain joins TRBV7-2 and TRBJ2-6; D is perhaps TRBD2 (6 bases). The length of the CDR3 is 15 residues. The V and J ends lost 1 base and 5 bases respectively, with 9 bases between them. Germline V gene data show CDR1 as SGHTA and CDR2 as FQGNSA. DNA of the CDR3: TGTGCCAGCAGCTTAGGGGGAGGCCGGGCCAACGTCCTGACTTTC. Its translation is CASSLGGGRANVLTF.

The chain links TRBV19 to TRBJ2-2, with 11 bases that match TRBD2. The CDR3 loop spans 17 amino acids. Germline V gives CDR1 LNHDA, CDR2 SQIVND (reference sequence). Trimming removed 5 bases from V and 4 bases from J; junction bases left unmatched: 9. CDR3 in DNA: TGTGCCAGTAGTGTCCCGGGACTAGCGGAACTCACCGGGGAGCTGTTTTTT. This gives the protein CASSVPGLAELTGELFF. Full variable domain (rest looked up from reference TRBV19 and TRBJ2-2): DGGITQSPKYLFRKEGQNVTLSCEQNLNHDAMYWYRQDPGQGLRLIYYSQIVNDFQKGDIAEGYSVSREKKESFPLTVTSAQKNPTAFYLCASSVPGLAELTGELFFGEGSRLTVL.